These 15 T cell receptor beta chains share one sample of origin, sequenced in a study of control samples from healthy donors and cancer patients. Profiling relied on immunoSEQ multiplex PCR, and the TCRdb table lists in-frame clones only, not all of them. Altogether under 150,000 clones are present, around 90% being singletons, with the ten largest covering 7% to 10%. The sequenced sample was blood. All receptors derive from a man aged 35-49 years in good health.

This sequence joins TRBV30 and TRBJ1-2, with TRBD1 matching 7 bases. The CDR3 extends over 13 amino acids. The ends lost 3 bases at V and 4 bases at J; junction bases unmatched: 5. CDR1 is GTSNPN and CDR2 is SVGIG in the germline V gene (reference sequence). CDR3 in DNA: TGTGCCTGGAGGGGGACAGTCCGCTATGGCTACACCTTC. Encoded protein: CAWRGTVRYGYTF.

The rearrangement links TRBV4-3 to TRBJ2-7, with a possible D match to TRBD2 (6 bases). This CDR3 spans 15 amino acids. V was cut by 1 base and J by 1 base, with 11 bases left in between. Germline values: CDR1 LGHNA, CDR2 YSLEER. In DNA, the CDR3 is TGCGCCAGCAGCCAAGTACGGGACTCATCCTACGAGCAGTACTTC. Its protein product is CASSQVRDSSYEQYF.

The V gene is TRBV11-3, the J gene TRBJ2-1, with D possibly being TRBD1 (6 bases). With 3 bases removed from V and 6 bases from J, the gap between germline ends came to 15 bases. The V gene's germline CDR1 is SGHNT and CDR2 YENEEA. The CDR3 is 15 amino acids. CDR3: CASSFEGQGSNEQFF. The CDR3 DNA reads TGTGCCAGCAGCTTCGAGGGGCAGGGGTCCAATGAGCAGTTCTTC. Drawing the rest from reference TRBV11-3 and TRBJ2-1, the complete variable domain is EAGVVQSPRYKIIEKKQPVAFWCNPISGHNTLYWYLQNLGQGPELLIRYENEEAVDDSQLPKDRFSAERLKGVDSTLKIQPAELGDSAVYLCASSFEGQGSNEQFFGPGTRLTVL.

This clone was counted between two and nine times. The V call is TRBV25-1, the J call TRBJ1-6, with D perhaps TRBD1 (5 bases). Germline-derived CDR1 and CDR2 are MGHDK and SYGVNS. V gave up 7 bases and J gave up 6 bases, with 13 bases separating them. This CDR3 is 14 amino acids long. The CDR3 DNA follows: TGTGCCAGCATGGATGGGCAGGGTAATTCACCCCTCCACTTT. Translation: CASMDGQGNSPLHF.

V gene TRBV6-5 combines with J gene TRBJ1-2; no clear D gene. Germline V gene sequence: CDR1 MNHEY, CDR2 SVGAGI. V was pared by 6 bases and J by 2 bases, with 10 bases between. This CDR3 is built from 13 residues. The CDR3 bases are TGTGCCAGCAGGACACCTACAAACTATGGCTACACCTTC. As protein: CASRTPTNYGYTF.

The V call is TRBV25-1, the J call TRBJ1-2, with 7 bases lining up with TRBD1. Germline CDR1 MGHDK, CDR2 SYGVNS. The V and J ends lost 0 bases and 8 bases, in that order; junction bases with no gene match: 6. The CDR3 has 14 amino acids. The CDR3 loop is CASSEYRDSGGYTF. For the CDR3, the DNA is TGTGCCAGCAGTGAATATCGGGACAGCGGAGGCTACACCTTC.

The chain couples TRBV7-8 to TRBJ2-3; 7 bases fit TRBD1. The V gene's germline CDR1 is SGHVS and CDR2 FQNEAQ. This CDR3 contains 15 residues. V lost 0 bases to trimming and J lost 4 bases; unmatched junction nucleotides: 4. For the CDR3, the DNA is TGTGCCAGCAGCTTAGCTGGGGACAGCGCAGATACGCAGTATTTT. It specifies CASSLAGDSADTQYF.

The rearrangement uses TRBV14 and TRBJ2-5; 9 bases agree with TRBD2. Unmatched junction bases numbered 17, after V lost 5 bases and J lost 7 bases. The CDR3 consists of 17 residues. CDR1 is SGHDN and CDR2 is FVKESK in the germline V gene. The DNA of the CDR3 is TGTGCCAGCAGCGACGTAATTGGTAGCGGGGGTTTAAGGACCCAGTACTTC. Translation: CASSDVIGSGGLRTQYF.

The chain uses TRBV3-1 (or the pseudogene TRBV3-2) and TRBJ2-1, with D unresolved. CDR3 length: 14 amino acids. V dropped 0 bases and J dropped 4 bases, with 7 bases sitting between them. Germline CDR1 and CDR2: LGHDT and YNNKEL (reference sequence). In DNA form, the CDR3 reads TGTGCCAGCAGCCAAGAACGGTATTACAATGAGCAGTTCTTC. It is translated as CASSQERYYNEQFF.

The V gene is TRBV19, the J gene TRBJ1-6; weak D call: TRBD1 (5 bases). Germline CDR1 LNHDA, CDR2 SQIVND (reference sequence). V shed 6 bases and J shed 10 bases, with 19 bases lying between them. This CDR3 has 15 amino acids. The CDR3 coding sequence is TGTGCCAGTAGCCCCCCCGCGGGACCTTCGTCACCCCTCCACTTT. Amino acid sequence: CASSPPAGPSSPLHF.

The J gene is TRBJ2-7, the V gene TRBV3-1 (or the pseudogene TRBV3-2), with D possibly matching TRBD1 (6 bases). The CDR3 contains 16 residues. CDR1 is LGHDT, CDR2 YNNKEL, per germline (reference sequence). V shed 5 bases and J shed 7 bases, with 24 bases lying between them. The CDR3: CASSALIGAGVEEQYF. In DNA form, the CDR3 reads TGTGCCAGCAGCGCGCTAATAGGAGCAGGGGTGGAGGAGCAGTACTTC.

The chain joins TRBV7-2 to TRBJ1-1; D unresolved. This CDR3 comprises 14 residues. Trimming pared 1 base from V and 5 bases from J, leaving 11 bases between. Looked up from germline, CDR1 is SGHTA and CDR2 is FQGNSA. The chain's CDR3 is CASSLGEGQTEAFF. As DNA, the CDR3 is TGTGCCAGCAGCTTAGGTGAAGGGCAGACTGAAGCTTTCTTT.

The rearrangement uses TRBV24-1 and TRBJ2-3; tentatively, D is TRBD1 or TRBD2 (5 bases each). The CDR3 has 13 amino acids. Germline V CDR1 and CDR2: KGHDR, SFDVKD. Trimming took 5 bases from V and 4 from J, leaving 9 bases between them. The CDR3 DNA reads TGTGCCACCAGTGCGAGGGGCCCAGATACGCAGTATTTT. This translates into CATSARGPDTQYF.

This clone was seen a single time. The chain links TRBV9 to TRBJ1-1; no firm D call. Germline CDR1 reads SGDLS; CDR2 reads YYNGEE. Trimming took 0 bases from V and 1 from J, leaving 7 bases between them. There are 14 residues in the CDR3. CDR3 sequence (DNA): TGTGCCAGCAGCGTAGGCCCAGCGAACACTGAAGCTTTCTTT. The encoded protein is CASSVGPANTEAFF.

The rearrangement links TRBV7-2 to TRBJ1-6; D call uncertain. This CDR3 is 13 amino acids long. The germline V and J ends were trimmed by 0 bases and 14 bases, with 11 bases remaining between them. Per the germline V gene, CDR1 is SGHTA and CDR2 is FQGNSA. The CDR3 nucleotides read TGTGCCAGCAGCTTAGCTGCAGCTACCTCCCTCCACTTT. Translation gives CASSLAAATSLHF. The complete variable domain, with remaining parts taken from reference TRBV7-2 and TRBJ1-6, reads GAGVSQSPSNKVTEKGKDVELRCDPISGHTALYWYRQSLGQGLEFLIYFQGNSAPDKSGLPSDRFSAERTGGSVSTLTIQRTQQEDSAVYLCASSLAAATSLHFGNGTRLTVT.